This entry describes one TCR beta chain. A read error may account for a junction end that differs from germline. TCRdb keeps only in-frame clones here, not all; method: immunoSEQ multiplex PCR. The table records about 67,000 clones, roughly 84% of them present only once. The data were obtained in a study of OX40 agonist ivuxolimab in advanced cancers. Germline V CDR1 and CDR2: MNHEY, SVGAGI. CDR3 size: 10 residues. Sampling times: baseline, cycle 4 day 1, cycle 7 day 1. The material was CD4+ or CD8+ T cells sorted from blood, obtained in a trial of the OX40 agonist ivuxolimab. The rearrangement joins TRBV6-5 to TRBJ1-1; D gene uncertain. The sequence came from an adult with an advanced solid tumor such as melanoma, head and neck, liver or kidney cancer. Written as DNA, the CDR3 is TGTGCCAGCAGTTACACAGAAGCTTTCTTT. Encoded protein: CASSYTEAFF.